Each of the 28 T cell receptor beta chains below was sequenced from the same sample in a study of PD-1 blockade in classical Hodgkin lymphoma. Sequencing was performed with immunoSEQ multiplex PCR; in TCRdb, only in-frame clones are kept and a portion is missing. The data show about 36,000 clones, approximately 70% seen once. Exposure to brentuximab vedotin varied, and each patient had relapsed following autologous stem cell transplantation. Specimen: peripheral blood mononuclear cells (PBMCs), collected before the second cycle of nivolumab. The receptor source for this set is a human donor with classical Hodgkin lymphoma.

There are a few counts of this clone. The chain joins TRBV4-2 to TRBJ2-3, with 14 nucleotides matching TRBD2. The V segment lost 4 bases and the J segment 3 bases; nucleotides outside the gene matches: 12. This CDR3 region has 19 residues. The germline gives CDR1 LGHNA, CDR2 YNFKEQ. CDR3 sequence (DNA): TGTGCCAGCAGCCTCCTGACTAGCGGGAGGGCCAGTAGTACAGATACGCAGTATTTT. Amino acid sequence: CASSLLTSGRASSTDTQYF.

This rearrangement joins TRBV10-3 to TRBJ2-7, with D uncertain. V was cut by 9 bases and J by 7 bases, with 13 bases left in between. CDR1 is ENHRY and CDR2 is SYGVKD in the germline V gene. The CDR3 runs 11 residues. In DNA form, the CDR3 reads TGTGCCATAGCTCGAGAAACAGAGCAGTACTTC. Its protein product is CAIARETEQYF.

CDR3 in amino acids: CASSLMGGSYNEQFF. The CDR3 nucleotides read TGTGCCAGCAGCCTCATGGGAGGCTCCTACAATGAGCAGTTCTTC. This rearrangement joins TRBV11-2 to TRBJ2-1, with D perhaps matching TRBD2 (6 bases). The germline V gene has CDR1 SGHAT and CDR2 FQNNGV. V lost 5 bases to trimming and J lost 0 bases, with 11 bases between them. The CDR3 has 15 amino acids. Filled out from reference TRBV11-2 and TRBJ2-1, the complete variable domain reads EAGVAQSPRYKIIEKRQSVAFWCNPISGHATLYWYQQILGQGPKLLIQFQNNGVVDDSQLPKDRFSAERLKGVDSTLKIQPAKLEDSAVYLCASSLMGGSYNEQFFGPGTRLTVL.

J is TRBJ1-2 and V is TRBV29-1; 8 nucleotides match TRBD1. The germline V gene encodes CDR1 SQVTM and CDR2 ANQGSEA. The CDR3 contains 13 residues. V lost 8 bases, J lost 6 bases, and 11 bases stayed unmatched. The CDR3 loop is CSIRTGNSHGYTF. The CDR3, as DNA: TGCAGCATAAGGACAGGGAATTCACATGGCTACACCTTC.

The CDR3 is CASRLDRVRTEAFF. The CDR3 DNA reads as TGCGCCAGCAGACTGGACAGGGTTCGGACTGAAGCTTTCTTT. The J gene is TRBJ1-1, the V gene TRBV5-1, with 8 bases matching TRBD1. With V trimmed by 5 bases and J by 5 bases, 8 bases remained unmatched. The CDR3 contains 14 residues. The germline V gene encodes CDR1 SGHRS and CDR2 YFSETQ.

V is TRBV30 and J is TRBJ1-5, with D perhaps matching TRBD1 (5 bases). This CDR3 comprises 13 residues. From germline, CDR1 is GTSNPN and CDR2 SVGIG (reference sequence). V was trimmed by 2 bases and J by 4 bases, leaving 9 bases between them. The CDR3 DNA reads TGTGCCTGGAGTCTGGGGGTAAATCAGCCCCAGCATTTT. It translates to CAWSLGVNQPQHF.

The chain couples TRBV29-1 to TRBJ2-1, with TRBD2 matching 11 bases. The CDR3 totals 14 residues. Germline lookup yields CDR1 SQVTM and CDR2 ANQGSEA. J was trimmed by 7 bases and V by 5 bases; bases with no gene match: 7. The CDR3 region is CSVRVTSGSNEQFF. The CDR3 DNA follows: TGCAGCGTTCGAGTAACTAGCGGGAGTAATGAGCAGTTCTTC.

This clone was seen more than once but under ten times. The sample carries other DNA sequences with the same CDR3. J is TRBJ2-5 and V is TRBV7-9; 10 bases match TRBD2. The ends lost 1 base at V and 5 bases at J; junction bases unmatched: 4. The CDR3 spans 15 residues. Germline CDR1 is SEHNR and CDR2 is FQNEAQ (reference sequence). CDR3 coding DNA: TGTGCCAGCAGCTTAGTTAGCGGGGGGTCGGAGACCCAGTACTTC. It specifies CASSLVSGGSETQYF.

The table lists this clone with a few counts. The chain recombines TRBV11-2 with TRBJ2-1, with 11 bases fitting TRBD2. This CDR3 contains 16 residues. From germline, CDR1 is SGHAT and CDR2 FQNNGV. The J segment lost 3 bases and the V segment lost 4 bases, leaving 5 bases of the junction unmatched. The CDR3 loop is CASSYSGGADYNEQFF. As DNA, the CDR3 is TGTGCCAGCAGCTATAGCGGGGGGGCCGACTACAATGAGCAGTTCTTC.

This clone has a handful of counts. The chain combines TRBV28 with TRBJ2-3, with 8 bases fitting TRBD2. Trimming took 7 bases from V and 0 from J; bases not matched to a gene: 3. The CDR3 spans 14 residues. Germline V gene lookup returns CDR1 MDHEN and CDR2 SYDVKM. CDR3: CASTAGVSTDTQYF. In DNA form, the CDR3 reads TGTGCCAGCACAGCGGGAGTAAGCACAGATACGCAGTATTTT.

Comment on this clone: At one boundary the junction diverges from the germline segment, which might be a read error. This chain joins TRBV6-6 and TRBJ1-4, with a weak D call TRBD1 (5 bases). This CDR3 spans 12 amino acids. CDR1 and CDR2 from the germline V gene are MNHNY and SVGAGI (reference sequence). The CDR3 region has the DNA TGTGCCAGCAGTTACGGGGGGGTACGAGGGTCCTTT. Translation gives CASSYGGVRGSF.

This chain links TRBV6-1 with TRBJ1-6; D is perhaps TRBD1 (6 bases). The V end was cut by 7 bases, the J end by 9 bases, with 19 bases between. This CDR3 is built from 15 residues. Germline V gene data show CDR1 as MNHNS and CDR2 as SASEGT. CDR3 sequence (DNA): TGTGCCAGCATATGGGGGCGAATTTGGAGTTCACCCCTCCACTTT. It specifies CASIWGRIWSSPLHF.

The gene calls are TRBV7-6 and TRBJ1-4; the D is unclear. This CDR3 contains 14 residues. Trimming removed 4 bases from V and 8 bases from J, with 14 bases in between. Looked up from germline, CDR1 is SGHVS and CDR2 is FNYEAQ. The CDR3 protein is CASSSTKGREKLFF. The DNA of the CDR3 is TGTGCCAGCAGCTCGACAAAAGGACGCGAAAAACTGTTTTTT.

Comments on this clone: An end of the junction differs from the germline gene, which may be a read error. The V and J genes are TRBV5-4 and TRBJ2-3; 12 bases match TRBD2. CDR1 is SGHNT and CDR2 is YYREEE in the germline V gene (reference sequence). This CDR3 is 16 amino acids long. As DNA, the CDR3 is TGTGCCAGCAGCACGACTAGCGGGGGCCTCCGGGATATGCAGTATTTT. This gives the protein CASSTTSGGLRDMQYF. The whole variable domain, filled in from reference TRBV5-4 and TRBJ2-3, reads ETGVTQSPTHLIKTRGQQVTLRCSSQSGHNTVSWYQQALGQGPQFIFQYYREEENGRGNFPPRFSGLQFPNYSSELNVNALELDDSALYLCASSTTSGGLRDMQYFGPGTRLTVL.

The chain carries TRBV10-3 and TRBJ1-2; D not certain. The CDR3 is 14 amino acids. Germline CDR1 ENHRY, CDR2 SYGVKD. Trimming stripped 3 bases from V and 2 bases from J, with 10 bases between. The CDR3 protein is CAISDKSSNYGYTF. The CDR3 DNA reads TGTGCCATCAGTGATAAGAGTTCCAACTATGGCTACACCTTC.

The V and J genes are TRBV7-9 and TRBJ1-1, with D possibly matching TRBD1 (5 bases). Germline values: CDR1 SEHNR, CDR2 FQNEAQ (reference sequence). V was trimmed by 3 bases and J by 10 bases, leaving 18 bases between them. The CDR3 covers 14 residues. In DNA form, the CDR3 reads TGTGCCAGCAGCTTCACGTACCTCAGGGCGGGAGCTTTCTTT. This codes for CASSFTYLRAGAFF.

The chain uses TRBV4-3 and TRBJ1-6; 10 bases align to TRBD1. Germline loops: CDR1 LGHNA, CDR2 YSLEER. The ends lost 4 bases at V and 8 bases at J; junction bases unmatched: 2. This CDR3 comprises 14 residues. CDR3 nucleotide sequence: TGCGCCAGCAGCCTCGGACAGGGGGATTCACCCCTCCACTTT. Its translation is CASSLGQGDSPLHF.

V gene TRBV28 combines with J gene TRBJ1-6, with D maybe TRBD1 (5 bases). The CDR3 runs 13 residues. Germline CDR1 reads MDHEN; CDR2 reads SYDVKM. Trimming left V 5 bases short and J 8 bases short, with 10 bases between. The CDR3 DNA is TGTGCCAGCAGTCCCAGGGTCGATTCACCCCTCCACTTT. Encoded protein: CASSPRVDSPLHF.

V usage is TRBV11-2 and J usage is TRBJ2-5; D uncertain. The CDR3 length is 13 residues. V lost 1 base, J lost 3 bases, and 6 bases lay in between. Germline CDR1 is SGHAT and CDR2 is FQNNGV. The DNA of the CDR3 is TGTGCCAGCAGCTTAGGGCAAAAAGAGACCCAGTACTTC. Translated, it gives CASSLGQKETQYF. Complete variable domain (other parts from reference TRBV11-2 and TRBJ2-5): EAGVAQSPRYKIIEKRQSVAFWCNPISGHATLYWYQQILGQGPKLLIQFQNNGVVDDSQLPKDRFSAERLKGVDSTLKIQPAKLEDSAVYLCASSLGQKETQYFGPGTRLLVL.

The rearrangement links TRBV21-1 to TRBJ2-7; the table's D call, TRBD2, has no DNA check behind it. TRBV21-1 counts as a pseudogene. The CDR3 contains 17 residues. This CDR3 is CASSPRTGLAGGGEQYF. The CDR3 nucleotides are TGTGCCAGCAGCCCACGTACAGGGCTAGCGGGAGGTGGCGAGCAGTACTTC.

CDR3 DNA sequence: TGTGCCAGCAGTTTGGTTAGCGGCACAGATACGCAGTATTTT. Protein product: CASSLVSGTDTQYF. This chain links TRBV28 with TRBJ2-3; TRBD2 is a possible D gene (5 bases). Germline V CDR1 and CDR2: MDHEN, SYDVKM. The CDR3 length is 14 residues. Trimming pared 3 bases from V and 1 base from J, leaving 8 bases between.

The chain is built from TRBV6-6 and TRBJ1-5; no definite D call. The CDR3 sequence is 13 residues long. The V gene lost 4 bases and the J gene lost 0 bases, with 4 bases spanning the gap. The germline V gene has CDR1 MNHNY and CDR2 SVGAGI (reference sequence). The CDR3 region is CASSLDSNQPQHF. The CDR3 coding sequence is TGTGCCAGCAGTTTAGATAGCAATCAGCCCCAGCATTTT.

V gene TRBV10-3 combines with J gene TRBJ1-2; D may be TRBD1 (5 bases). The CDR3 runs 11 residues. V gave up 8 bases and J gave up 5 bases, with 9 bases separating them. CDR1 and CDR2 from the germline V gene are ENHRY and SYGVKD. The CDR3 DNA reads as TGTGCCATCGGGGACTCGTATGGCTACACCTTC. Amino acids: CAIGDSYGYTF.

The table lists this clone with a count of one. The rearrangement uses TRBV5-8 and TRBJ1-1; TRBD1 might be the D (6 bases). The CDR3 contains 12 residues. CDR1 SGHTS and CDR2 YDEGEE come from the germline V gene. Trimming shortened V by 3 bases and J by 8 bases, and 11 bases separated the two germline ends. The CDR3 is CASSWGRGEAFF. The CDR3 DNA reads TGTGCCAGCAGCTGGGGGCGGGGAGAAGCTTTCTTT.

V gene TRBV7-2 combines with J gene TRBJ1-5; 11 bases fit TRBD1. CDR3 length equals 18 residues. The ends lost 1 base at V and 1 base at J; junction bases unmatched: 6. The germline V gene has CDR1 SGHTA and CDR2 FQGNSA. This chain's CDR3 is CASSLVGTGGRSNQPQHF. CDR3 DNA sequence: TGTGCCAGCAGCTTAGTGGGGACAGGGGGAAGGAGCAATCAGCCCCAGCATTTT.

This chain joins TRBV7-9 and TRBJ1-2; D ambiguous. The CDR3 has 15 amino acids. Trimming cost V 1 base and J 8 bases, with 17 bases left between them. Germline CDR1 and CDR2: SEHNR and FQNEAQ (reference sequence). CDR3 coding DNA: TGTGCCAGCAGCTTAGACTTACTCCGGGCGGGGGGCTACACCTTC. Encoded protein: CASSLDLLRAGGYTF.

The chain employs TRBV9 and TRBJ2-7, with D perhaps TRBD2 (5 bases). Looked up from germline, CDR1 is SGDLS and CDR2 is YYNGEE. Between the trimmed V and J ends, which lost 0 bases and 4 bases, there was a span of 14 bases. The CDR3 totals 15 residues. CDR3 bases: TGTGCCAGCAGCGTAGATTCGAGGGCACTTTACGAGCAGTACTTC. It yields the protein CASSVDSRALYEQYF.

V and J are TRBV7-2 and TRBJ2-5; a weak D match, TRBD1 (6 bases). This CDR3 is built from 16 residues. Germline loops: CDR1 SGHTA, CDR2 FQGNSA. The germline V and J ends were trimmed by 2 bases and 4 bases, with 17 bases remaining between them. CDR3 coding DNA: TGTGCCAGCAGCTTACTGGCAGGGGTAGAAGGAGAGACCCAGTACTTC. Translated: CASSLLAGVEGETQYF. Using reference TRBV7-2 and TRBJ2-5 for the parts outside the CDR3, the full variable domain is GAGVSQSPSNKVTEKGKDVELRCDPISGHTALYWYRQSLGQGLEFLIYFQGNSAPDKSGLPSDRFSAERTGGSVSTLTIQRTQQEDSAVYLCASSLLAGVEGETQYFGPGTRLLVL.